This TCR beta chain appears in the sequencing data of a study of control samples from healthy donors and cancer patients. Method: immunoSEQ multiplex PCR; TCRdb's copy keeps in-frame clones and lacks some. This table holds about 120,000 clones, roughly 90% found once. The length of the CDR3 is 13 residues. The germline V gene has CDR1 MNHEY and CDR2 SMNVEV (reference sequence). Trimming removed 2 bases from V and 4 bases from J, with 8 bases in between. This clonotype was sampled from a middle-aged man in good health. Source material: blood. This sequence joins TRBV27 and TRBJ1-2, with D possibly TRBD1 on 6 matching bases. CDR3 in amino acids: CASSLGQLYGYTF. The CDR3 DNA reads TGTGCCAGCAGTTTAGGACAGCTCTATGGCTACACCTTC.